The 5 T cell receptor beta chains given below trace back to one sample, sequenced in a study of T cells in localized non-small cell lung cancer. Clones were read by immunoSEQ multiplex PCR, and TCRdb kept only the in-frame ones, dropping some. Here the sample spans 70,000 to 100,000 clones, approximately 91% being singletons. The sequencing here drew on PBMCs, taken before any cancer treatment. The receptors originated from a woman aged 35-75 years with stage II squamous cell lung carcinoma.

J is TRBJ1-1 and V is TRBV9, with a tentative D call TRBD1 (5 bases). Germline V gives CDR1 SGDLS, CDR2 YYNGEE. V lost 2 bases and J lost 6, with 11 bases in between. The CDR3 spans 13 residues. The CDR3 loop reads CASSVGGGAEAFF. CDR3 sequence (DNA): TGTGCCAGCAGCGTGGGCGGGGGGGCTGAAGCTTTCTTT.

CDR3 protein: CASSQDVGTLGGYTF. The DNA of the CDR3 is TGTGCCAGCAGCCAAGATGTCGGGACGCTCGGGGGCTACACCTTC. The chain joins TRBV4-2 to TRBJ1-2, with TRBD1 as a possible D gene (5 bases). The V end lost 0 bases, the J end lost 8 bases, and 16 bases lay between the germline ends. This CDR3 has 15 amino acids. Germline CDR1 LGHNA, CDR2 YNFKEQ.

This clone is a singleton in its sample. This chain uses TRBV5-4 with TRBJ2-1; D not resolved. Germline V gene lookup returns CDR1 SGHNT and CDR2 YYREEE (reference sequence). The germline V and J ends were trimmed by 0 bases and 3 bases, with 13 bases remaining between them. The CDR3 loop spans 16 amino acids. In DNA form, the CDR3 reads TGTGCCAGCAGCTTGGGTGGTGGAGCGAGCTACAATGAGCAGTTCTTC. As protein: CASSLGGGASYNEQFF.

This clone was seen only once. V usage is TRBV15 and J usage is TRBJ1-1; a weak D match, TRBD1 (6 bases). This CDR3 has 16 amino acids. The germline V and J ends were trimmed by 0 bases and 3 bases, with 14 bases remaining between them. Germline loops: CDR1 LNHNV, CDR2 YYDKDF (reference sequence). For the CDR3, the DNA is TGTGCCACCAGCAGAGATGAGCGAGAGGGGGACACTGAAGCTTTCTTT. Its translation is CATSRDEREGDTEAFF.

V gene TRBV27 combines with J gene TRBJ2-1, with 8 bases that match TRBD2. Germline loops: CDR1 MNHEY, CDR2 SMNVEV (reference sequence). The J segment lost 10 bases and the V segment lost 5 bases, leaving 7 bases of the junction unmatched. The CDR3 totals 13 residues. The CDR3 reads CASSPAGEGEQFF. In DNA, the CDR3 is TGTGCCAGCAGTCCAGCGGGGGAGGGGGAGCAGTTCTTC.